This T cell receptor beta chain appears in the sequencing data of a study of T cells in Graves' hyperthyroidism and ophthalmopathy (dated by TCRdb to the late 2010s). About the study as a whole: Peripheral blood samples were taken at the time of initial diagnosis, prior to any treatment. Following sampling, methimazole starting at 30 mg daily was given to hyperthyroidism patients, and high-dose intravenous methylprednisolone was given to ophthalmopathy patients. The paper describes TCR Vbeta CDR3 sequencing of 130 to 150 peripheral blood samples, made up of 43 ophthalmopathy patients, 70 to 75 hyperthyroidism patients and 17 progressor patients. Thyroid tissue and blood T-cell repertoires from about six Graves' hyperthyroidism patients were also compared in the study. The roughly 100 discovery patients were randomly split 7:3 into training and test sets. Whether ophthalmopathy could be predicted prospectively was tested in an independent validation cohort made up of roughly 20 hyperthyroidism patients plus 17 patients who later progressed to ophthalmopathy. To identify distinguishing TCR V-J signatures, a discovery cohort of some 99 patients was used, comprising approximately 40 with Graves' ophthalmopathy and around 60 with stable Graves' hyperthyroidism. Broad study findings and their caveats: Sample size was not statistically predetermined, and investigators were not blinded to group allocation. In validation, progression to ophthalmopathy was predicted by the model with nearly 71% sensitivity and 72.22% specificity, a median of approximately 6.5 months before onset. In cross-validation, a model built on a 13 V-J signature told ophthalmopathy apart from stable hyperthyroidism with under 90% sensitivity and around 81% specificity, and in testing the same model reached 80%/75%. Most expanded thyroid clonotypes (frequency above 0.001) were also detected in blood, suggesting blood repertoires may reflect thyroid immune responses.

The TCR beta CDR3 regions were amplified from the RNA transcripts. The TCR CDR3 was subjected to a first round of RT-PCR using the HTBI primer set and the Qiagen OneStep RT-PCR kit. Libraries were constructed in a second round of multiplex PCR, after which size selection and purification were carried out. The libraries were sequenced on an Illumina HiSeq2000 using paired-end 100 bp reads. In the source study's methods: Raw data were processed with SOAPnuke, discarding reads with adapters, uncalled bases, mean Phred below 15, or no exact constant-primer or identifier match. COPE v1.2.5 was used to merge the high-quality paired reads, and each unique nucleotide sequence was defined as a clonotype. MiTCR v1.1 was used to align the clonotypes against IMGT TRBV, TRBD and TRBJ reference segments. Analysis was restricted to V-J combinations with a frequency above 0.0001, which covered about 99% of repertoires. The TCS score was defined as the ratio of F50 (clonal expansion) to E x V (chaos), calculated using BLOSUM62-based TCRdist between CDR3 peptides within each V-J. Welch's t-statistics and random forest reduced fewer than 550 V-J features to roughly 13, which were used in a naive Bayes classifier (R e1071). TCRdb trimmed public reads at Q25 via fastp, called clones via MiXCR and kept in-frame beta chains. Records with the same CDR3 protein are collapsed into one entry carrying the most frequent genes and DNA. These V and J calls originate from TCRdb's pipeline instead of the authors' own analysis. Present in this sample are about 690,000 distinct CDR3 sequences, roughly 17% of which were seen just once. The leading ten clones occupy roughly a sixth of the sample.

Stable Graves' hyperthyroidism was defined as the absence of progression to ophthalmopathy over 18 months of follow-up. Hyperthyroidism patients were aged 18 to 65 years and newly diagnosed, with disease duration of less than 2 months. Exclusion was applied to patients with uncontrolled infections, other autoimmune diseases, pregnancy or lactation. Diagnoses were based on clinical symptoms, serum thyroxine and TRAb, thyroid ultrasound and orbital computed tomography. PBMCs were isolated from more than 9 ml of fresh peripheral blood by Ficoll-Paque density gradient centrifugation. Total RNA was extracted with Trizol reagent, and quality was checked on an Agilent 2100 Bioanalyzer. This clonotype was counted ten times or more. Its antigen is still unknown. The record has no base qualities; no much larger clone is one base away. After removal of 6 bases from V and 9 bases from J, the junction retains 11 bases not matched to a gene. As encoded in the germline V gene, CDR1 is MNHEY while CDR2 is SVGEGT. Counted from cysteine to phenylalanine, this CDR3 has 14 amino acids. Just the 42-base CDR3 DNA is kept, in frame starting at base 1.

The V and J segments used are TRBV6-2 or TRBV6-3 and TRBJ1-5, with 7 middle bases fitting TRBD1. The receptor comes from a middle-aged man with Graves' hyperthyroidism. The source material was blood. The CDR3 amino acid sequence is: CASSKDREDRPQHF. The nucleotide sequence reads TGTGCCAGCAGCAAAGACAGGGAAGATCGGCCCCAGCATTTT.